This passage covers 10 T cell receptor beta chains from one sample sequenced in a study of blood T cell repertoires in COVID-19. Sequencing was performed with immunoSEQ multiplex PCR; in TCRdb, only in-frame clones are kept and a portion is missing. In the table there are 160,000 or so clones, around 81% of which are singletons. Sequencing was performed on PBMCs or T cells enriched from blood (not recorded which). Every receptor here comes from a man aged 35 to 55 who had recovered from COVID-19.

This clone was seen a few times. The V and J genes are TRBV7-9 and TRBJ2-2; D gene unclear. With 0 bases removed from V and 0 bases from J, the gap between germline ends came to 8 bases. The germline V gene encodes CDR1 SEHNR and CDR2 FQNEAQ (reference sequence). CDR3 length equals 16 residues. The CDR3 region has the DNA TGTGCCAGCAGCTTAGCAGCGCTTACGAACACCGGGGAGCTGTTTTTT. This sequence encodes CASSLAALTNTGELFF.

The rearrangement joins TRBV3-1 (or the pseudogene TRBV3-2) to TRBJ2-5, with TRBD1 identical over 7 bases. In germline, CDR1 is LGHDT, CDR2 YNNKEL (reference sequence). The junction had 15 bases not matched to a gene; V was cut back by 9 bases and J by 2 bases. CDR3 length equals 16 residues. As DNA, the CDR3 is TGTGCCAGTCACAAAATCCGGGACAGATCTCAAGAGACCCAGTACTTC. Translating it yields CASHKIRDRSQETQYF.

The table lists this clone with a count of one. This chain's CDR3 is CASSSGQSINQPQHF. CDR3 DNA sequence: TGTGCCAGCAGCTCGGGACAGAGTATTAATCAGCCCCAGCATTTT. The chain joins TRBV7-2 to TRBJ1-5; 7 nucleotides match TRBD1. After removal of 4 bases from V and 4 bases from J, the junction contained 7 bases not matched to a gene. Germline values: CDR1 SGHTA, CDR2 FQGNSA. The CDR3 sequence is 15 residues long.

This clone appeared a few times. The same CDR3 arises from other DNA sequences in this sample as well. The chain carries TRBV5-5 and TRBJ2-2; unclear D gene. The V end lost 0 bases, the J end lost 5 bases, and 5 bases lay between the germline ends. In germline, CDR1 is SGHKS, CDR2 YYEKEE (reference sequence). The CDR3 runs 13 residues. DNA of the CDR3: TGTGCCAGCAGCTTGGAATTAACCGGGGAGCTGTTTTTT. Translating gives CASSLELTGELFF.

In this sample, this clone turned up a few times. The CDR3 reads CASHTGLAVNEQFF. CDR3 nucleotides: TGTGCCAGCCACACGGGACTAGCAGTCAATGAGCAGTTCTTC. This chain uses TRBV5-6 with TRBJ2-1, with 9 positions matching TRBD2. Germline V gives CDR1 SGHDT, CDR2 YYEEEE. After removal of 7 bases from V and 6 bases from J, the junction contained 8 bases not matched to a gene. The CDR3 spans 14 residues.

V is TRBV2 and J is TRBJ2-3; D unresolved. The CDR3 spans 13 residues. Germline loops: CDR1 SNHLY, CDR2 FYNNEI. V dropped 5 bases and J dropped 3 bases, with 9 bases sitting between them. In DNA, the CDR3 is TGTGCCAGCAGTTACTATCTTACAGATACGCAGTATTTT. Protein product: CASSYYLTDTQYF.

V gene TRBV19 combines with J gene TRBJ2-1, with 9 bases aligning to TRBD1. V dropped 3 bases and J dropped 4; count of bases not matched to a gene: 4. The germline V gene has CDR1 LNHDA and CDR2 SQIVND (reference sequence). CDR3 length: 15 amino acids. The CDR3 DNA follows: TGTGCCAGTAGTATCGCCGGGACAGGGTACAATGAGCAGTTCTTC. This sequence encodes CASSIAGTGYNEQFF.

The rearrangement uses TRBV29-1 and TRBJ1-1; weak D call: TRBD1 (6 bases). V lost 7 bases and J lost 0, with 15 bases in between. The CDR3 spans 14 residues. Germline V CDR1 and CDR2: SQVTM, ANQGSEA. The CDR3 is CSAAPGEMNTEAFF. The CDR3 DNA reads TGCAGCGCCGCCCCAGGGGAGATGAACACTGAAGCTTTCTTT.

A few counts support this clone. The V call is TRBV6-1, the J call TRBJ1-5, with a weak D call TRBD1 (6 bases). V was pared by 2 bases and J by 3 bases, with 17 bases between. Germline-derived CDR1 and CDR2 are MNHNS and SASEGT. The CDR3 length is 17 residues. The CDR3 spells CASSERRAAGDNQPQHF. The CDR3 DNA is TGTGCCAGCAGTGAAAGAAGAGCGGCAGGGGACAATCAGCCCCAGCATTTT.

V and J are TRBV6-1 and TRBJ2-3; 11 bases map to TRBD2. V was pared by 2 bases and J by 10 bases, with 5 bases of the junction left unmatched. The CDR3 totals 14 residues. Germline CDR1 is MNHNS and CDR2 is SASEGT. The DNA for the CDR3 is TGTGCCAGCAGTGAACTAGCGGGGGGTTCGGCGCAGTATTTT. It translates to CASSELAGGSAQYF.